In this sample, the clone carrying this TCR beta chain is large. Its antigen is not identified. Sequencing used immunoSEQ multiplex PCR; TCRdb keeps in-frame clones, though not all of them. In the table there are 2,500 to 3,000 clones, around 66% of which are singletons. The data were obtained in a study of CD8 T cell repertoires and HIV-1 epitope variants. Study background: Separate wells received one of Twenty-five Gag or Nef variant peptides. Cultures ran 10 days, with IL-2, IL-7 and IL-15 added on days 3 and 7. Tested: three Gag epitope families, Nef HW9 and YT9.

Findings of the study overall: Nef KF9 drew about 5 clonotypes and HW9 one, without TAALDMSHF responses.

The TCR comes from a male donor with HIV. The specimen sequenced was cultured CD8+ T cells derived from PBMCs.

This CDR3 is CAPTGGSFYGYTF. The CDR3 coding sequence is TGTGCCCCTACAGGGGGGTCCTTCTATGGCTACACCTTC. J is TRBJ1-2 and V is TRBV30; 8 bases map to TRBD1. J was trimmed by 4 bases and V by 8 bases; bases with no gene match: 9. This CDR3 has 13 amino acids. Germline-derived CDR1 and CDR2 are GTSNPN and SVGIG (reference sequence).